The entry that follows covers one T cell receptor beta chain sequence. Antigen: not known. These data originate in a study of T-cell memory formation after mild COVID-19. Study-level information: TCR clusters were largely donor specific. Notes on the study in general: Some clones that responded were present in memory (sampled pre-infection), which suggests cross-reactive memory joined. Mostly located in CM and EM were contracting CD4+ clones, with contracting CD8+ clones located in EMRA.

Constant-segment primers and 5'RACE yielded cDNA libraries for TCR alpha and TCR beta, each carrying sample barcodes and UMIs. MiXCR, applied by TCRdb to the 5' RACE reads, yields one record per CDR3 protein. The data contain 450,000 or so distinct CDR3 sequences, approximately 23% of them singletons. The junction had 6 bases not matched to a gene; V was cut back by 5 bases and J by 0 bases. This CDR3 comprises 15 residues. Germline assignment: CDR1 SGHKS and CDR2 YYEKEE (reference sequence). The receptor was derived from an adult woman who had mild COVID-19 (a few samples of this study predate the infection). Cell type and time point are not known. The sample was PBMCs or a T cell subset sorted from them (not recorded which). This rearrangement joins TRBV5-5 to TRBJ2-5; 8 nucleotides line up with TRBD2. CDR3 protein: CASRRGLANQETQYF. The CDR3 nucleotides read TGTGCCAGCAGACGTGGACTAGCCAACCAAGAGACCCAGTACTTC.